The 8 T cell receptor beta chains below come from one sample, sequenced in a study of T cells in Graves' hyperthyroidism and ophthalmopathy. Amplification of TCR beta CDR3 regions was performed using RNA transcripts as template. The study used the HTBI primer set for a first-round RT-PCR of the TCR CDR3. In TCRdb, the multiplex PCR reads were re-called with MiXCR into one record per CDR3 protein. The sample shows a few hundred thousand distinct CDR3 sequences, approximately 18% of them seen only once. The sequenced sample was blood. The receptor set was obtained from a man aged 50 to 59 with Graves' ophthalmopathy.

This clonotype was counted between two and nine times. CDR3 residues: CSVPGTGWNEQFF. CDR3 nucleotides: TGCAGCGTCCCTGGGACAGGGTGGAATGAGCAGTTCTTC. This sequence joins TRBV29-1 and TRBJ2-1; TRBD1 agrees at 9 bases. Trimming cost V 6 bases and J 7 bases; bases outside gene matches: 7. The V gene's germline CDR1 is SQVTM and CDR2 ANQGSEA. The CDR3 runs 13 residues.

This clonotype was seen ten or more times. V and J are TRBV28 and TRBJ1-4, with D perhaps TRBD1 (6 bases). Germline CDR1 MDHEN, CDR2 SYDVKM. Trimming stripped 5 bases from V and 6 bases from J, with 16 bases between. The CDR3 length is 15 residues. The CDR3 sequence is CASSRAGAGDEKLFF. CDR3 nucleotide sequence: TGTGCCAGCAGTCGTGCAGGGGCCGGGGATGAAAAACTGTTTTTT.

Only one count was recorded for this clonotype. This chain uses TRBV10-3 with TRBJ1-1, with no clear D. This CDR3 has 12 residues. Germline CDR1 is ENHRY and CDR2 is SYGVKD. Deletions cut 4 bases from V and 3 bases from J, with 6 bases between. Here the CDR3 reads CAISGEDTEAFF. CDR3 DNA: TGTGCCATCAGTGGGGAGGACACTGAAGCTTTCTTT.

The chain employs TRBV6-1 and TRBJ1-2; D not certain. The CDR3 consists of 13 residues. From germline, CDR1 is MNHNS and CDR2 SASEGT. V lost 3 bases and J 4 bases, leaving 9 bases between the germline ends. For the CDR3, the DNA is TGTGCCAGCAGTGATGGACTGATCTATGGCTACACCTTC. Amino acid sequence: CASSDGLIYGYTF.

This clonotype was detected only a few times. The gene calls are TRBV3-1 and TRBJ1-1; TRBD1 aligns across 7 bases. The CDR3 covers 18 residues. Germline V gene data show CDR1 as LGHDT and CDR2 as YNNKEL (reference sequence). Trimming took 2 bases from V and 1 from J; bases not matched to a gene: 13. CDR3 in amino acids: CASSQLVGGLYPNTEAFF. The CDR3 nucleotides are TGTGCCAGCAGCCAATTGGTAGGGGGCCTATACCCGAACACTGAAGCTTTCTTT.

This clonotype has a handful of counts. This chain connects TRBV20-1 to TRBJ1-5, with TRBD1 as a possible D gene (5 bases). Germline loops: CDR1 DFQATT, CDR2 SNEGSKA (reference sequence). The CDR3 sequence is 15 residues long. V lost 3 bases and J 6 bases, leaving 18 bases between the germline ends. The CDR3 reads CSASGGSAVSQPQHF. The CDR3, as DNA: TGCAGTGCTAGTGGGGGGTCGGCGGTATCTCAGCCCCAGCATTTT.

This clonotype was recorded at least ten times. The V call is TRBV12-3 or TRBV12-4, the J call TRBJ1-6; possibly TRBD1 for D (5 bases). The V end was cut by 6 bases, the J end by 6 bases, with 9 bases between. The CDR3 has 13 amino acids. As DNA, the CDR3 is TGTGCCAGCAGGGGACGGACTAATTCACCCCTCCACTTT. Protein product: CASRGRTNSPLHF.

The chain joins TRBV10-3 to TRBJ2-1; D uncertain. V gave up 0 bases and J gave up 9 bases, with 9 bases separating them. This CDR3 region has 13 residues. Germline CDR1 is ENHRY and CDR2 is SYGVKD. In nucleotides, the CDR3 is TGTGCCATCAGTGAGTCGTTCGATGGTGAGCAGTTCTTC. Amino acids: CAISESFDGEQFF.